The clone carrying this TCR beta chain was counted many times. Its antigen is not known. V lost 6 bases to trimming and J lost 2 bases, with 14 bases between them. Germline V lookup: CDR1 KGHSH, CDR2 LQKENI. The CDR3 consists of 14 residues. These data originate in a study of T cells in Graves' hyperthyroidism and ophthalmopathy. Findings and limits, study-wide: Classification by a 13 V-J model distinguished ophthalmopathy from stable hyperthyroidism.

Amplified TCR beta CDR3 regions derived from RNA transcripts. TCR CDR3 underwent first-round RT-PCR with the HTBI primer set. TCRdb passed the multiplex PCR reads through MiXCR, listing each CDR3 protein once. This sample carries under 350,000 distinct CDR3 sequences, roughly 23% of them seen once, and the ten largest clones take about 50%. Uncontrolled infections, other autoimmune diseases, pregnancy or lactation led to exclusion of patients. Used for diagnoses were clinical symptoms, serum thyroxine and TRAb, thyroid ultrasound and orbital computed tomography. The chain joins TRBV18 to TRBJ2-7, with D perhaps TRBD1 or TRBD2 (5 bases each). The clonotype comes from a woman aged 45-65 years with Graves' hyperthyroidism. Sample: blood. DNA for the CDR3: TGTGCCAGCTCGTCCGGGACGCCACCCTACGAGCAGTACTTC. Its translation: CASSSGTPPYEQYF.